The T cell receptor (beta chain) under discussion was sequenced for a study of cytomegalovirus exposure and HLA in healthy donors. Findings of the study overall: Researchers reportedly found TCR beta sequences accurately predicted most subjects' HLA-A and HLA-B alleles. CMV serostatus stood as the only immune exposure information on hand. As was reported, the classifier diagnosed cytomegalovirus status with high specificity and sensitivity.

In regard to this clone: Its antigen is as yet unknown.

The CDR3 consists of 13 residues. Germline CDR1 reads ENHRY; CDR2 reads SYGVKD. Trimming stripped 6 bases from V and 2 bases from J, with 10 bases between. PCR primers comprised 60 Vbeta and 13 Jbeta primers. TCRdb keeps only in-frame clones here, not all; method: immunoSEQ multiplex PCR. Of about 120,000 clones listed, 55% to 65% are singletons. The rearrangement links TRBV10-3 to TRBJ1-2; possibly TRBD1 for D (6 bases). Material for sequencing was PBMCs. This TCR came from a man in his forties in good health and CMV-seropositive. CDR3: CAISADSNYGYTF. For the CDR3, the DNA is TGTGCCATCAGCGCGGACAGCAACTATGGCTACACCTTC.